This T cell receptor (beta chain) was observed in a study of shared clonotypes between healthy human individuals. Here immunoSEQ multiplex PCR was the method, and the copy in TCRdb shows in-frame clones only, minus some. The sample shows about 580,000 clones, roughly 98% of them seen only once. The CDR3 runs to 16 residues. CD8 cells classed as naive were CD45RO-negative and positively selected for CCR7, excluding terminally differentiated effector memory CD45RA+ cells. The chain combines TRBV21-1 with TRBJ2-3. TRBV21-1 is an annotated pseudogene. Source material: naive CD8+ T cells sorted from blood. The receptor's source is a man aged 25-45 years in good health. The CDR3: CASSPRTSYLTDTQYF. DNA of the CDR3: TGTGCCAGCAGCCCCCGGACCAGTTATCTCACAGATACGCAGTATTTT.